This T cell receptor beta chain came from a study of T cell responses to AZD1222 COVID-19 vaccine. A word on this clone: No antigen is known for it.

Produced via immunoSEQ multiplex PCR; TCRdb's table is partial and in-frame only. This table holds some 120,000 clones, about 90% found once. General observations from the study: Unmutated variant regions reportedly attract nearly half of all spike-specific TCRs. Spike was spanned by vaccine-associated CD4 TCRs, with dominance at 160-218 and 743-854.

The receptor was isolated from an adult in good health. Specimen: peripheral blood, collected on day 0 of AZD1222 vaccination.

The CDR3 sequence: CASSLWGGSQETQYF. The CDR3 coding sequence is TGTGCCAGCAGCCTATGGGGTGGCTCCCAAGAGACCCAGTACTTC. V usage is TRBV11-2 and J usage is TRBJ2-5, with unresolved D. Germline V gene data show CDR1 as SGHAT and CDR2 as FQNNGV. Between the trimmed V and J ends, which lost 5 bases and 1 base, there was a span of 14 bases. This CDR3 has 15 residues. Based on the CDR3 plus reference TRBV11-2 and TRBJ2-5, the full variable domain is EAGVAQSPRYKIIEKRQSVAFWCNPISGHATLYWYQQILGQGPKLLIQFQNNGVVDDSQLPKDRFSAERLKGVDSTLKIQPAKLEDSAVYLCASSLWGGSQETQYFGPGTRLLVL.